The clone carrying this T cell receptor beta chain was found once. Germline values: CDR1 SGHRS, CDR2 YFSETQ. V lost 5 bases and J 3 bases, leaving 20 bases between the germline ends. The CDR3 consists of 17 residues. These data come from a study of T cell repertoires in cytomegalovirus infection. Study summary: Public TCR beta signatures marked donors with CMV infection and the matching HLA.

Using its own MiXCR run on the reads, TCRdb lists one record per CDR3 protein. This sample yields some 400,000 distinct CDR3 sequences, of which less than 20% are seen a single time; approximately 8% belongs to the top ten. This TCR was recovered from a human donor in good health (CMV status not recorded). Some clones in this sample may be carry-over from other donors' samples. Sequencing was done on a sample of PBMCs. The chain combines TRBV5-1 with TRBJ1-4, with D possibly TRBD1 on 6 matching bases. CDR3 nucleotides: TGCGCCAGCAGACATTCCCCGGAACAGGGCCCTAATGAAAAACTGTTTTTT. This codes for CASRHSPEQGPNEKLFF. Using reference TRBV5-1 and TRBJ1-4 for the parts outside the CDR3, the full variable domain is KAGVTQTPRYLIKTRGQQVTLSCSPISGHRSVSWYQQTPGQGLQFLFEYFSETQRNKGNFPGRFSGRQFSNSRSEMNVSTLELGDSALYLCASRHSPEQGPNEKLFFGSGTQLSVL.